This record covers a single TCR beta chain. The record originates from a study of cytomegalovirus exposure and HLA in healthy donors. Vbeta (60) and Jbeta (13) primers were used in the PCR. Sequenced by immunoSEQ multiplex PCR; TCRdb stores in-frame clones only, minus some. The sample comprises about 150,000 clones, around 79% of which are singletons, and 6% to 6.5% rests with the top ten. This CDR3 spans 14 amino acids. Trimming stripped 0 bases from V and 8 bases from J, with 13 bases between. Germline values: CDR1 GTSNPN, CDR2 SVGIG (reference sequence). V gene TRBV30 combines with J gene TRBJ1-4; D is perhaps TRBD1 (6 bases). The origin of this receptor is a man aged 45 to 65 in good health and CMV-seropositive. The sequenced material came from PBMCs. The CDR3 nucleotides are TGTGCCTGGAGTGTACAGGGTTATGCGGAAAAACTGTTTTTT. Protein product: CAWSVQGYAEKLFF.